This T cell receptor beta chain is drawn from a study of shared clonotypes between healthy human individuals. Background on the study: Samples came from a couple of female and a few male donors aged 18 to 49.

The repertoire was sequenced with immunoSEQ multiplex PCR; TCRdb's copy has only in-frame clones and lacks some. The sample lists roughly 1,800,000 clones; about 94% were seen once. This CDR3 region has 13 residues. Germline CDR1 reads ENHRY; CDR2 reads SYGVKD. With 8 bases clipped from V and 6 bases from J, the junction kept 6 bases outside the gene matches. Naive CD8 cells, CD45RO-negative and positively selected for CCR7, excluded terminally differentiated effector memory CD45RA+ cells. Study findings and constraints: A handful of donors shared about 4.5% of their naive CD4 clonotypes.

Comments on this clone: What it recognizes is unknown.

The chain links TRBV10-3 to TRBJ2-1; 8 bases agree with TRBD1. Sample: naive CD8+ T cells sorted from blood. The clonotype originates from a young man in good health. The CDR3 sequence: CAILDRAGNEQFF. The CDR3 DNA reads TGTGCCATCTTGGACAGGGCGGGCAATGAGCAGTTCTTC.